This T cell receptor (beta chain) was captured by sequencing in a study of control samples from healthy donors and cancer patients. CDR1 SGDLS and CDR2 YYNGEE come from the germline V gene. CDR3 length: 14 amino acids. Trimming shortened V by 2 bases and J by 3 bases, and 8 bases separated the two germline ends. The table came from immunoSEQ multiplex PCR; TCRdb's copy has only in-frame clones and leaves some out. The table has about 160,000 clones, 70% to 90% seen once. The clonotype was recovered from a man aged 30-40 years in good health. The rearrangement links TRBV9 to TRBJ2-2; the D is unclear. The sample consisted of blood. CDR3 bases: TGTGCCAGCAGCGTGAGGACCCACACCGGGGAGCTGTTTTTT. This codes for CASSVRTHTGELFF.